This T cell receptor (beta chain) comes out of a study of CD4 T cells in relation to SARS-CoV-2 and coronaviruses. Study-level information: Median patient age was almost 40 years, spanning 21 to 72 years.

Details on this clone: Its antigen is not known.

The V end lost 1 base, the J end lost 0 bases, and 13 bases lay between the germline ends. This CDR3 comprises 18 residues. CDR1 and CDR2 (germline): LNHNV, YYDKDF (reference sequence). Assay used: immunoSEQ multiplex PCR; TCRdb lists only in-frame clones, some missing. In the table there are 35,000 or so clones, over 75% of which are singletons. Naive or memory CD4+ cells were cultured 1:1 with T cell-depleted PBMCs plus CEF. The clonotype was recovered from an adult with COVID-19. The specimen sequenced was memory CD4+ T cells from PBMCs, cultured in vitro. V is TRBV15 and J is TRBJ2-6; D remains ambiguous. CDR3: CATSRVSAWGSGANVLTF. The CDR3 DNA reads as TGTGCCACCAGCAGAGTGTCTGCGTGGGGCTCTGGGGCCAACGTCCTGACTTTC.